This paragraph covers one T cell receptor beta chain sequence. Antigen unknown. Generated by immunoSEQ multiplex PCR, the TCRdb table keeps only in-frame clones and is missing some. The sample shows about 1 million clones, around four fifths of them seen only once. These data are taken from a study of shared clonotypes between healthy human individuals. Overall study results and limits: It was the few donors that limited the genetic and exposure-history diversity represented.

CDR1 and CDR2 from the germline V gene are MNHEY and SVGAGI. V lost 6 bases, J lost 3 bases, and 15 bases lay in between. The length of the CDR3 is 14 residues. This receptor was taken from a man aged 18-30 years in good health. The source material was memory CD4+ T cells sorted from blood. The subset denotes: CD45RA-negative fraction. V is TRBV6-5 and J is TRBJ2-7, with D possibly TRBD2 on 7 matching bases. CDR3 nucleotides: TGTGCCAGCAGCAAGGGGGGGGCCGACTACGAGCAGTACTTC. It specifies CASSKGGADYEQYF.